This TCR beta chain was obtained from a study of blood T cell repertoires in COVID-19. Study-level information: Acute and convalescent COVID-19 specimens originated in the United States, Italy and Spain. T cells, B-cell-depleted T cells, or PBMCs supplied cDNA or gDNA.

Trimming cost V 4 bases and J 6 bases, with 18 bases left between them. The CDR3 extends over 15 amino acids. Germline CDR1 is LGHDT and CDR2 is YNNKEL (reference sequence). In the authors' workflow: The assay estimated nucleated cells by amplifying reference gene primers. Clones were sequenced by immunoSEQ multiplex PCR, and TCRdb holds only the in-frame ones, with some missing. V, J and clone size reflect that table, while D and trimming were determined from the DNA. Of 200,000 to 250,000 clones listed, roughly four fifths were seen once; the top ten hold 3% to 3.5%. The TCR originated in a woman aged 25 to 39 who had recovered from COVID-19. The sequenced sample was peripheral blood. J is TRBJ1-1 and V is TRBV3-1 (or the pseudogene TRBV3-2); no definite D call. CDR3 DNA sequence: TGTGCCAGCAGCCTAAGCCCTGGGGAGGTGGCTGAAGCTTTCTTT. Its protein product is CASSLSPGEVAEAFF.